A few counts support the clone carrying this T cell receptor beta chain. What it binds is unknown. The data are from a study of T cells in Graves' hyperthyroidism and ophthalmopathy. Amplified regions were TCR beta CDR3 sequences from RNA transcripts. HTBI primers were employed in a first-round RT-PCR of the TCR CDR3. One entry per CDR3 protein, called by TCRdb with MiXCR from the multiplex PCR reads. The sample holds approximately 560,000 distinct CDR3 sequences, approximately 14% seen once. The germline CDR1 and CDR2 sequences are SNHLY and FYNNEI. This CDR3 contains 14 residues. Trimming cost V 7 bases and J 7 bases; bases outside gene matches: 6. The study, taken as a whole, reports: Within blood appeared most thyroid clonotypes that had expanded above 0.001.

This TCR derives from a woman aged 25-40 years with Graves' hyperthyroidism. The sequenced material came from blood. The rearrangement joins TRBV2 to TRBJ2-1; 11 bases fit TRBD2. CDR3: CASTRLAGLNEQFF. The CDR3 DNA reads TGTGCCAGCACCCGACTAGCGGGATTGAATGAGCAGTTCTTC.